Listed below are T cell receptor beta chains from one sample, sequenced in a study of T cells in Graves' hyperthyroidism and ophthalmopathy. Using its own MiXCR run on the multiplex PCR reads, TCRdb lists one record per CDR3 protein. The table has hundreds of thousands of distinct CDR3 sequences, 17% seen once. Sequenced material: blood. These receptors originate from a woman in her late teens or twenties with Graves' ophthalmopathy. CDR3s include the opening cysteine and the closing phenylalanine or tryptophan. D genes are given only for firm matches. Clone size is shown for a subset of rows, as once, few, many or a class of expanded clone.

few	TRBV5-1	TRBJ2-4	NA	CASSLEGGAKNIQYF	TGCGCCAGCAGCTTGGAGGGGGGAGCCAAAAACATTCAGTACTTC
many	TRBV12-3/TRBV12-4	TRBJ1-4	NA	CASRRGATNEKLFF	TGTGCCAGCAGGAGGGGGGCAACTAATGAAAAACTGTTTTTT
few	TRBV12-3/TRBV12-4	TRBJ2-2	NA	CASSGKYSGELFF	TGTGCCAGCAGTGGGAAGTATTCCGGGGAGCTGTTTTTT
many	TRBV7-7	TRBJ2-3	NA	CASSLASGKDTQYF	TGTGCTAGCAGCTTAGCGTCGGGGAAAGATACGCAGTATTTT
many	TRBV12-3/TRBV12-4	TRBJ2-1	TRBD2	CASSGLAVVNEQFF	TGTGCCAGCAGTGGACTAGCGGTCGTCAATGAGCAGTTCTTC
many	TRBV30	TRBJ1-1	TRBD1	CAWVPGQVRNTEAFF	TGTGCCTGGGTCCCGGGACAGGTACGGAACACTGAAGCTTTCTTT
many	TRBV12-3/TRBV12-4	TRBJ1-1	NA	CASSSTGTAFF	TGTGCCAGCAGTTCGACAGGCACGGCTTTCTTT
many	TRBV28	TRBJ2-1	TRBD1	CASSPDRGPNNEQFF	TGTGCCAGCAGTCCCGACAGGGGGCCGAACAATGAGCAGTTCTTC
many	TRBV12-3/TRBV12-4	TRBJ2-3	NA	CASSAFSTDTQYF	TGTGCCAGCAGTGCCTTCTCTACAGATACGCAGTATTTT
few	TRBV3-1	TRBJ2-7	TRBD2	CASSHRTSVVNEQYF	TGTGCCAGCAGCCATAGGACTAGCGTGGTAAACGAGCAGTACTTC
NA	TRBV28	TRBJ1-6	TRBD1	CASSFPDRYTGSSPLHF	TGTGCCAGCAGTTTTCCGGACAGGTATACGGGGAGTTCACCCCTCCACTTT
many	TRBV5-1	TRBJ2-7	NA	CASSLEQDRLWEQYF	TGCGCCAGCAGCTTGGAACAGGATCGCCTTTGGGAGCAGTACTTC
many	TRBV7-2	TRBJ1-2	NA	CASSLAPSYGYTF	TGTGCCAGCAGCCTAGCACCCAGCTATGGCTACACCTTC
NA	TRBV6-2/TRBV6-3	TRBJ2-1	TRBD1	CASSTRTGVYNEQFF	TGTGCCAGCAGTACACGGACAGGCGTATACAATGAGCAGTTCTTC
few	TRBV18	TRBJ2-5	TRBD1	CASSQPLDRGQETQYF	TGTGCCAGCTCACAACCACTTGACAGGGGTCAAGAGACCCAGTACTTC
NA	TRBV7-8	TRBJ1-2	TRBD1	CASSITAGGGDGYTF	TGTGCCAGTAGTATAACAGCAGGGGGCGGGGATGGCTACACCTTC
few	TRBV7-9	TRBJ2-5	NA	CASTGAGETQYF	TGTGCCAGCACTGGCGCGGGGGAGACCCAGTACTTC